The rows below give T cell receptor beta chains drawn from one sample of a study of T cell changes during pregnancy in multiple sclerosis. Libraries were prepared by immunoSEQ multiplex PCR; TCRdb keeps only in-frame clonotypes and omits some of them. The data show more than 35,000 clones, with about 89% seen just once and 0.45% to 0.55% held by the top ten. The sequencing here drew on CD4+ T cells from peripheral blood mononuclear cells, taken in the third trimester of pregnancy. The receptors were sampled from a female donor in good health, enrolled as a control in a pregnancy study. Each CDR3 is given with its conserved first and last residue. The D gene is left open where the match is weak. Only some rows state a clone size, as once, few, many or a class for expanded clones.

cdr3_aa: CASSLSGGGRYNEQFF; cdr3_nt: TGTGCCAGCAGCTTAAGTGGGGGCGGGAGATACAATGAGCAGTTCTTC; j_call: TRBJ2-1; v_call: TRBV11-2; d_call: -; cdr3_length: 16; clone_size: -
cdr3_aa: CASRTTPGRLAGELYEQYF; cdr3_nt: TGTGCCAGCAGAACTACCCCGGGACGGCTAGCGGGAGAGTTATACGAGCAGTACTTC; j_call: TRBJ2-7; v_call: TRBV28; d_call: TRBD2; cdr3_length: 19; clone_size: -
cdr3_aa: CASSRQGAGNSPLHF; cdr3_nt: TGTGCCAGCAGTCGGCAGGGGGCTGGGAATTCACCCCTCCACTTT; j_call: TRBJ1-6; v_call: TRBV2; d_call: TRBD1; cdr3_length: 15; clone_size: -
cdr3_aa: CSAAGASGETQYF; cdr3_nt: TGCAGCGCCGCTGGGGCTAGCGGAGAGACCCAGTACTTC; j_call: TRBJ2-5; v_call: TRBV29-1; d_call: TRBD2; cdr3_length: 13; clone_size: -
cdr3_aa: CASSGSQGVSGANVLTF; cdr3_nt: TGTGCCAGCAGTGGCTCGCAGGGTGTTTCTGGGGCCAACGTCCTGACTTTC; j_call: TRBJ2-6; v_call: TRBV6-1; d_call: -; cdr3_length: 17; clone_size: -
cdr3_aa: CASSHDSGGTTYEQYF; cdr3_nt: TGCGCCAGCAGCCATGATTCAGGGGGTACCACCTACGAGCAGTACTTC; j_call: TRBJ2-7; v_call: TRBV4-3; d_call: TRBD1; cdr3_length: 16; clone_size: -
cdr3_aa: CASSLTYSYNEQFF; cdr3_nt: TGTGCCAGCAGCTTAACGTACAGCTACAATGAGCAGTTCTTC; j_call: TRBJ2-1; v_call: TRBV7-3; d_call: -; cdr3_length: 14; clone_size: -
cdr3_aa: CASSPAPGEQYF; cdr3_nt: TGTGCCAGCTCACCCGCCCCAGGGGAGCAGTACTTC; j_call: TRBJ2-7; v_call: TRBV18; d_call: -; cdr3_length: 12; clone_size: -
cdr3_aa: CASSQFGQGYEQYF; cdr3_nt: TGTGCCAGCAGCCAATTTGGACAGGGCTACGAGCAGTACTTC; j_call: TRBJ2-7; v_call: TRBV4-2; d_call: TRBD1; cdr3_length: 14; clone_size: -
cdr3_aa: CASSGYYNEQFF; cdr3_nt: TGCGCCAGCAGTGGTTACTACAATGAGCAGTTCTTC; j_call: TRBJ2-1; v_call: TRBV10-1; d_call: -; cdr3_length: 12; clone_size: -
cdr3_aa: CASSLGVGSSGSSTPLKETQYF; cdr3_nt: TGTGCTAGCAGCTTAGGGGTCGGGTCTAGCGGGAGTAGCACACCACTCAAAGAGACCCAGTACTTC; j_call: TRBJ2-5; v_call: TRBV7-7; d_call: TRBD2; cdr3_length: 22; clone_size: -
cdr3_aa: CAIMGQGTEAFF; cdr3_nt: TGTGCCATCATGGGACAGGGCACTGAAGCTTTCTTT; j_call: TRBJ1-1; v_call: TRBV10-3; d_call: TRBD1; cdr3_length: 12; clone_size: -
cdr3_aa: CASSLERGPSYGGQYF; cdr3_nt: TGCGCCAGCAGCTTGGAGCGGGGGCCCTCCTACGGAGGGCAGTACTTC; j_call: TRBJ2-7; v_call: TRBV5-1; d_call: TRBD2; cdr3_length: 16; clone_size: -
cdr3_aa: CASSEANPTQYF; cdr3_nt: TGTGCCAGCAGTGAAGCCAATCCTACGCAGTATTTT; j_call: TRBJ2-3; v_call: TRBV6-1; d_call: -; cdr3_length: 12; clone_size: -
cdr3_aa: CASSRPSDTQYF; cdr3_nt: TGTGCCAGCTCGAGGCCATCAGATACGCAGTATTTT; j_call: TRBJ2-3; v_call: TRBV18; d_call: -; cdr3_length: 12; clone_size: -
cdr3_aa: CASTSGGGPTGELFF; cdr3_nt: TGCGCCAGCACGTCCGGGGGGGGCCCCACCGGGGAGCTGTTTTTT; j_call: TRBJ2-2; v_call: TRBV5-1; d_call: TRBD2; cdr3_length: 15; clone_size: -
cdr3_aa: CASRGGSSYNEQFF; cdr3_nt: TGTGCCAGCAGGGGCGGGAGCTCCTACAATGAGCAGTTCTTC; j_call: TRBJ2-1; v_call: TRBV6-6; d_call: TRBD2; cdr3_length: 14; clone_size: -
cdr3_aa: CASSPGLANEQFF; cdr3_nt: TGTGCCAGCAGCCCGGGACTAGCCAATGAGCAGTTCTTC; j_call: TRBJ2-1; v_call: TRBV11-3; d_call: TRBD2; cdr3_length: 13; clone_size: -
cdr3_aa: CASSQDQAGFYEQYF; cdr3_nt: TGTGCCAGCAGCCAAGATCAAGCGGGGTTCTACGAGCAGTACTTC; j_call: TRBJ2-7; v_call: TRBV14; d_call: TRBD2; cdr3_length: 15; clone_size: -
cdr3_aa: CASTPLGAGEQYF; cdr3_nt: TGTGCCAGCACCCCCTTGGGGGCTGGGGAGCAGTACTTC; j_call: TRBJ2-5; v_call: TRBV9; d_call: -; cdr3_length: 13; clone_size: -
cdr3_aa: CASSQDPGSGDSYNEQFF; cdr3_nt: TGCGCCAGCAGCCAAGATCCGGGGAGCGGGGACTCCTACAATGAGCAGTTCTTC; j_call: TRBJ2-1; v_call: TRBV4-1; d_call: TRBD2; cdr3_length: 18; clone_size: -
cdr3_aa: CAWTYREFTEAFF; cdr3_nt: TGTGCCTGGACTTACAGGGAGTTCACTGAAGCTTTCTTT; j_call: TRBJ1-1; v_call: TRBV30; d_call: -; cdr3_length: 13; clone_size: -
cdr3_aa: CASSSLQGAQETQYF; cdr3_nt: TGTGCCAGCAGCTCTTTACAGGGGGCGCAAGAGACCCAGTACTTC; j_call: TRBJ2-5; v_call: TRBV5-4; d_call: TRBD1; cdr3_length: 15; clone_size: -
cdr3_aa: CAWSANNEQFF; cdr3_nt: TGTGCCTGGAGTGCAAACAATGAGCAGTTCTTC; j_call: TRBJ2-1; v_call: TRBV30; d_call: -; cdr3_length: 11; clone_size: -
cdr3_aa: CASTLNPGREGPPYEQYF; cdr3_nt: TGTGCCAGCACCCTAAACCCGGGGCGGGAGGGCCCCCCCTACGAGCAGTACTTC; j_call: TRBJ2-7; v_call: TRBV28; d_call: TRBD2; cdr3_length: 18; clone_size: -
cdr3_aa: CASSEARPRDLNTEAFF; cdr3_nt: TGTGCCAGCAGTGAAGCGCGACCCAGGGACTTGAACACTGAAGCTTTCTTT; j_call: TRBJ1-1; v_call: TRBV6-1; d_call: -; cdr3_length: 17; clone_size: -
cdr3_aa: CASSQDRVQETQYF; cdr3_nt: TGTGCCAGCTCCCAGGACAGGGTCCAAGAGACCCAGTACTTC; j_call: TRBJ2-5; v_call: TRBV18; d_call: TRBD1; cdr3_length: 14; clone_size: -
cdr3_aa: CASSGQAVLGANEQFF; cdr3_nt: TGCGCCAGCAGTGGTCAAGCCGTTTTGGGGGCCAATGAGCAGTTCTTC; j_call: TRBJ2-1; v_call: TRBV10-2; d_call: -; cdr3_length: 16; clone_size: -
cdr3_aa: CASSIETGGQPQHF; cdr3_nt: TGTGCCAGTAGTATAGAGACAGGGGGTCAGCCCCAGCATTTT; j_call: TRBJ1-5; v_call: TRBV19; d_call: TRBD1; cdr3_length: 14; clone_size: -
cdr3_aa: CASSLTRVNYGYTF; cdr3_nt: TGTGCCAGCAGCTTAACCAGGGTTAACTATGGCTACACCTTC; j_call: TRBJ1-2; v_call: TRBV7-8; d_call: -; cdr3_length: 14; clone_size: -
cdr3_aa: CASSGPSGGTNEQFF; cdr3_nt: TGTGCCAGCAGCGGCCCTAGCGGGGGTACTAATGAGCAGTTCTTC; j_call: TRBJ2-1; v_call: TRBV7-9; d_call: TRBD2; cdr3_length: 15; clone_size: -
cdr3_aa: CASSSGGTDTQYF; cdr3_nt: TGTGCCAGCAGTAGCGGGGGCACAGATACGCAGTATTTT; j_call: TRBJ2-3; v_call: TRBV28; d_call: TRBD2; cdr3_length: 13; clone_size: -
cdr3_aa: CASSRGPASARGEQFF; cdr3_nt: TGTGCCAGCAGCCGAGGCCCCGCTAGTGCCCGGGGTGAGCAGTTCTTC; j_call: TRBJ2-1; v_call: TRBV7-3; d_call: -; cdr3_length: 16; clone_size: -
cdr3_aa: CASSLPGRTDTQYF; cdr3_nt: TGTGCCAGCAGCTTACCAGGGAGGACAGATACGCAGTATTTT; j_call: TRBJ2-3; v_call: TRBV7-3; d_call: -; cdr3_length: 14; clone_size: -
cdr3_aa: CAWSRGISGANVLTF; cdr3_nt: TGTGCCTGGAGTAGGGGGATCTCTGGGGCCAACGTCCTGACTTTC; j_call: TRBJ2-6; v_call: TRBV30; d_call: -; cdr3_length: 15; clone_size: -
cdr3_aa: CASSSRAGGSYEQYF; cdr3_nt: TGTGCCAGCAGCTCAAGGGCGGGAGGATCCTACGAGCAGTACTTC; j_call: TRBJ2-7; v_call: TRBV11-2; d_call: TRBD2; cdr3_length: 15; clone_size: -
cdr3_aa: CASSRLAGGPLETQYF; cdr3_nt: TGTGCCAGCAGTCGACTAGCGGGGGGGCCCTTAGAGACCCAGTACTTC; j_call: TRBJ2-5; v_call: TRBV6-4; d_call: TRBD2; cdr3_length: 16; clone_size: -
cdr3_aa: CASSMDRGGADTQYF; cdr3_nt: TGTGCCAGCAGCATGGACAGGGGAGGGGCAGATACGCAGTATTTT; j_call: TRBJ2-3; v_call: TRBV9; d_call: TRBD1; cdr3_length: 15; clone_size: -
cdr3_aa: CASTLGERMNEKLFF; cdr3_nt: TGTGCCAGCACGCTCGGGGAACGGATGAATGAAAAACTGTTTTTT; j_call: TRBJ1-4; v_call: TRBV7-9; d_call: -; cdr3_length: 15; clone_size: -
cdr3_aa: CASSLDQSGTSGYNEQFF; cdr3_nt: TGTGCCAGCAGCTTAGATCAGTCCGGGACTAGCGGTTACAATGAGCAGTTCTTC; j_call: TRBJ2-1; v_call: TRBV11-3; d_call: TRBD2; cdr3_length: 18; clone_size: once
cdr3_aa: CASSRLGQGYEKLFF; cdr3_nt: TGTGCCAGCAGCCGGCTCGGACAGGGGTACGAAAAACTGTTTTTT; j_call: TRBJ1-4; v_call: TRBV27; d_call: TRBD1; cdr3_length: 15; clone_size: -